One sample yielded the 21 T cell receptor beta chains listed below, sequenced in a study of blood T cell repertoires in COVID-19. TCRdb keeps only in-frame clones here, not all; method: immunoSEQ multiplex PCR. The sample shows under 450,000 clones, around 84% of them seen only once. The sequencing sample was made of peripheral blood. The receptor source for this set is a human donor with acute or convalescent COVID-19. The donor label of this sample is uncertain.

The gene calls are TRBV4-1 and TRBJ2-1; perhaps TRBD2 as D (6 bases). The germline CDR1 and CDR2 sequences are MGHRA and YSYEKL. V was cut by 1 base and J by 9 bases, with 10 bases left in between. The CDR3 length is 13 residues. DNA for the CDR3: TGCGCCAGCAGCCAAGCGGGTAGCGGTGAGCAGTTCTTC. This translates into CASSQAGSGEQFF.

The chain is built from TRBV11-3 and TRBJ2-7; TRBD2 is a possible D gene (5 bases). The length of the CDR3 is 12 residues. CDR1 is SGHNT and CDR2 is YENEEA in the germline V gene. V was cut by 4 bases and J by 3 bases, with 7 bases left in between. The CDR3 DNA follows: TGTGCCAGCAGCTCCGGGGACTACGAGCAGTACTTC. Translation gives CASSSGDYEQYF.

CDR3 nucleotides: TGTGCCAGCAGTCCCCAACTTCGGACAGGGAGGTATGGCTACACCTTC. Its translation is CASSPQLRTGRYGYTF. The J gene is TRBJ1-2, the V gene TRBV6-6; 8 nucleotides line up with TRBD1. Germline V gene data show CDR1 as MNHNY and CDR2 as SVGAGI (reference sequence). V dropped 5 bases and J dropped 5; count of bases not matched to a gene: 13. The CDR3 is made up of 16 amino acids.

The V and J genes are TRBV2 and TRBJ2-3, with TRBD2 matching 8 bases. This CDR3 has 15 amino acids. The V and J ends lost 8 bases and 2 bases, in that order; junction bases with no gene match: 9. The germline gives CDR1 SNHLY, CDR2 FYNNEI. CDR3 protein: CASGGRGGPTDTQYF. The CDR3 DNA follows: TGTGCCAGCGGAGGTCGGGGGGGGCCCACAGATACGCAGTATTTT.

The chain has TRBV27 and TRBJ1-2, with D possibly being TRBD1 (6 bases). The germline V and J ends were trimmed by 6 bases and 5 bases, with 19 bases remaining between them. The CDR3 runs 15 residues. Germline lookup yields CDR1 MNHEY and CDR2 SMNVEV (reference sequence). The CDR3 here is CASREVQGASYGYTF. The CDR3 DNA reads TGTGCCAGCAGGGAAGTACAGGGCGCATCGTATGGCTACACCTTC.

The chain joins TRBV11-2 to TRBJ2-1, with 10 bases that match TRBD2. There are 18 residues in the CDR3. Germline trimming cut 5 bases from V and 4 bases from J; bases unmatched to any gene: 14. Per germline, CDR1 SGHAT and CDR2 FQNNGV. CDR3 in amino acids: CASSLSQGLTSGYNEQFF. The CDR3 bases are TGTGCCAGCAGCCTTAGCCAGGGATTGACTAGCGGGTACAATGAGCAGTTCTTC.

The chain links TRBV6-5 to TRBJ1-1, with D hard to call. Between the trimmed V and J ends, which lost 6 bases and 8 bases, there was a span of 19 bases. The CDR3 runs 14 residues. Germline-derived CDR1 and CDR2 are MNHEY and SVGAGI. CDR3 nucleotide sequence: TGTGCCAGCAGCACCGTGGACCCCCGCGGGGAAGCTTTCTTT. Amino acids: CASSTVDPRGEAFF.

The chain carries TRBV5-1 and TRBJ1-1, with D hard to call. The length of the CDR3 is 14 residues. CDR1 and CDR2 (germline): SGHRS, YFSETQ. Trimming pared 4 bases from V and 3 bases from J, leaving 13 bases between. CDR3 amino acids: CASSKQTRDTEAFF. DNA for the CDR3: TGCGCCAGCAGCAAACAAACTCGGGACACTGAAGCTTTCTTT.

The genes are TRBV12-3 or TRBV12-4 and TRBJ1-1, with D unresolved. V lost 3 bases, J lost 0 bases, and 5 bases lay in between. The CDR3 runs to 13 residues. CDR3 DNA: TGTGCCAGCAGTTTTCAGTTGAACACTGAAGCTTTCTTT. Its protein is CASSFQLNTEAFF.

This chain joins TRBV19 and TRBJ1-1, with D possibly TRBD1 on 6 matching bases. The CDR3 spans 14 residues. The germline V and J ends were trimmed by 1 base and 4 bases, with 10 bases remaining between them. The germline gives CDR1 LNHDA, CDR2 SQIVND (reference sequence). CDR3 residues: CASSIVNRVTEAFF. CDR3 nucleotide sequence: TGTGCCAGTAGTATAGTTAACAGGGTCACTGAAGCTTTCTTT. Using reference TRBV19 and TRBJ1-1 for the parts outside the CDR3, the full variable domain is DGGITQSPKYLFRKEGQNVTLSCEQNLNHDAMYWYRQDPGQGLRLIYYSQIVNDFQKGDIAEGYSVSREKKESFPLTVTSAQKNPTAFYLCASSIVNRVTEAFFGQGTRLTVV.

The V call is TRBV6-6, the J call TRBJ2-3; 10 bases match TRBD1. V was clipped by 0 bases and J by 4 bases; unmatched bases: 4. This CDR3 has 16 amino acids. Germline assignment: CDR1 MNHNY and CDR2 SVGAGI (reference sequence). CDR3 nucleotides: TGTGCCAGCAGTTACTCGGGGACAGGGGAGGCAGATACGCAGTATTTT. Its translation is CASSYSGTGEADTQYF.

The chain links TRBV6-5 to TRBJ2-7, with 7 bases aligning to TRBD1. The CDR3 contains 15 residues. Germline V gene lookup returns CDR1 MNHEY and CDR2 SVGAGI. With 6 bases clipped from V and 3 bases from J, the junction kept 11 bases outside the gene matches. The CDR3 DNA reads as TGTGCCAGCAGGCGAAACCCGGGACAGAACTACGAGCAGTACTTC. The encoded protein is CASRRNPGQNYEQYF.

The chain has TRBV27 and TRBJ2-3; 7 positions match TRBD1. Germline values: CDR1 MNHEY, CDR2 SMNVEV (reference sequence). The junction had 4 bases not matched to a gene; V was cut back by 8 bases and J by 2 bases. This CDR3 has 13 residues. The DNA for the CDR3 is TGTGCCAGCTCAACAGGGGCCACAGATACGCAGTATTTT. This codes for CASSTGATDTQYF.

The chain has TRBV5-4 and TRBJ1-6, with 8 positions matching TRBD1. CDR3 size: 14 residues. Trimming took 5 bases from V and 10 from J; bases not matched to a gene: 8. The V gene's germline CDR1 is SGHNT and CDR2 YYREEE (reference sequence). The CDR3 sequence: CASSKDRVESPLHF. The CDR3 DNA is TGTGCCAGCAGTAAGGACAGGGTAGAATCACCCCTCCACTTT.

V gene TRBV19 combines with J gene TRBJ1-4; the D gene is possibly TRBD1 (5 bases). Trimming pared 5 bases from V and 0 bases from J, leaving 13 bases between. CDR3 length equals 16 residues. Germline-derived CDR1 and CDR2 are LNHDA and SQIVND (reference sequence). The CDR3 region has the DNA TGTGCCAGTAGTTGGGGCAGCTTATCAACTAATGAAAAACTGTTTTTT. This codes for CASSWGSLSTNEKLFF.

The rearrangement links TRBV7-9 to TRBJ1-2; D is uncertain. Trimming shortened V by 1 base and J by 4 bases, and 7 bases separated the two germline ends. This CDR3 is built from 13 residues. CDR1 SEHNR and CDR2 FQNEAQ come from the germline V gene (reference sequence). The DNA for the CDR3 is TGTGCCAGCAGCTTAGAAGAGGGCTATGGCTACACCTTC. It codes for CASSLEEGYGYTF.

The table lists this clone with a few counts. The CDR3 bases are TGTGCCAGCAAGAGGGAGGGAGGGCCCAGTGAGCAGTTCTTC. Translating gives CASKREGGPSEQFF. This chain links TRBV3-1 (or the pseudogene TRBV3-2) with TRBJ2-1; 7 positions agree with TRBD2. Unmatched junction bases numbered 12, after V lost 7 bases and J lost 9 bases. This CDR3 has 14 residues. Germline CDR1 is LGHDT and CDR2 is YNNKEL (reference sequence).

The rearrangement links TRBV28 to TRBJ1-3, with TRBD1 as a possible D gene (6 bases). Germline V gene sequence: CDR1 MDHEN, CDR2 SYDVKM. Trimming pared 6 bases from V and 6 bases from J, leaving 15 bases between. The CDR3 covers 14 residues. The CDR3 reads CASRNWGRLNTIYF. As DNA, the CDR3 is TGTGCCAGCAGAAACTGGGGGCGCTTAAACACCATATATTTT.

The J gene is TRBJ1-6, the V gene TRBV24-1; the D is unclear. CDR1 is KGHDR, CDR2 SFDVKD, per germline. V was trimmed by 2 bases and J by 8 bases, leaving 12 bases between them. The CDR3 is made up of 15 amino acids. The CDR3 reads CATSDSTIPHSPLHF. In DNA, the CDR3 is TGTGCCACCAGTGATTCGACAATCCCTCATTCACCCCTCCACTTT.

The V call is TRBV6-5, the J call TRBJ1-2; 10 nucleotides align to TRBD1. Germline-derived CDR1 and CDR2 are MNHEY and SVGAGI. Germline trimming cut 0 bases from V and 4 bases from J; bases unmatched to any gene: 5. There are 16 residues in the CDR3. CDR3 in DNA: TGTGCCAGCAGTTACTCCGGGACAGGGGACCCCTATGGCTACACCTTC. It specifies CASSYSGTGDPYGYTF.

The rearrangement uses TRBV5-6 and TRBJ2-7; 10 nucleotides match TRBD2. CDR3 length: 18 residues. CDR1 and CDR2 from the germline V gene are SGHDT and YYEEEE. V dropped 0 bases and J dropped 1; count of bases not matched to a gene: 10. CDR3 sequence reads: CASSLGSSGGPWSYEQYF. Written as DNA, the CDR3 is TGTGCCAGCAGCTTGGGAAGTAGCGGGGGGCCTTGGTCCTACGAGCAGTACTTC.